What follows is one TCR beta chain and its context. This clonotype was recorded at least ten times. What antigen it recognizes has not been identified. The sample holds no much larger clone one base away, and base qualities are not on file. From V the trimming removes 2 bases and from J it removes 4 bases, while the gene matches leave 10 bases of the junction unaccounted for. The cysteine opens and the phenylalanine closes a CDR3 of 16 amino acids. The CDR3 DNA has 48 bases and is translated from base 1. CDR1 and CDR2 are read off the germline V gene (reference sequence) as MNHEY and SMNVEV. The iRepertoire nested amplicon-rescue multiplex PCR (arm-PCR) platform was used to amplify TCR alpha and beta CDR3 regions from RNA. The input for one-step reverse transcription and amplification was about 85-450 ng of tissue mRNA or PBMC total RNA. Following bead purification, Illumina adapters were added by a secondary multiplex PCR, and the libraries were gel-purified between 200 and 400 bp. The libraries contained internal 6-nucleotide barcodes that were used for demultiplexing. Sequencing of libraries was performed on an Illumina MiSeq with 2x220 or 2x250 nucleotide paired-end reads. The original methods were these. Paired reads were merged with FLASH 1.2.11 and aligned to the GRCh37 human genome with BWA-MEM before extracting TRA and TRB reads. For V and J assignment, an IMGT-derived reference of cassette sequences and CDR3 motifs that included pseudogenes was used. Reads were translated in three frames, and productive CDR3s were defined by a C…FGXG motif without stop codons. Clonotypes were defined as unique combinations of V-J cassette pair and CDR3 amino acid sequence. Reads were filtered by Hamming distance, with the threshold set by the sequence error rate of each sample in mapped regions. TCRdb applied fastp at Q25 and MiXCR to the public reads, then kept only in-frame beta chains. Every CDR3 protein is listed once, alongside the most common genes and DNA of its rows. Here the V and J calls rest on TCRdb's processing, not on the authors' analysis. In this sample the table shows about 130,000 distinct CDR3 sequences, around 25% of which occur a single time. 27% of the sample belongs to the ten largest clones.

The sample is drawn from a study of glioma-infiltrating T cells listed by TCRdb under 2016. Notes on the research overall: Sequencing of TCR alpha- and beta-chain repertoires was performed on glioma tissue, on non-neoplastic brain tissue, and on matched peripheral blood mononuclear cells. To measure how far tissue and blood T-cell populations diverged, each tissue-infiltrating repertoire was compared against the peripheral blood repertoire of the same patient. Three low-grade glioma patients, under ten primary glioblastoma patients and three non-glioma patients contributing non-neoplastic brain tissue were included in the paired cohort. General conclusions and limits of the study: Only a very small number of CDR3 sequences turned up in both tissue and blood, a result put down to high CDR3 diversity combined with limited sampling. Group comparisons rested on small numbers: three non-neoplastic, three low-grade glioma and 7 or 8 glioblastoma patients. VJ-independent divergence between tissue and blood was found to be below expectation in non-neoplastic patients but above expectation in all gliomas, particularly low-grade gliomas.

Source material: glioma tissue, nonneoplastic brain tissue, or PBMCs (not recorded which). The source is a human donor with low-grade glioma or glioblastoma, undergoing nonglioma brain surgery, or in good health (not recorded which). Recombination connected TRBV27 to TRBJ2-5; a stretch of 7 junction bases matches TRBD1. The DNA reads TGTGCCAGCAGTTTACTCAAGGGGGCATTGAGAGAGACCCAGTACTTC. This sequence encodes CASSLLKGALRETQYF.